This TCR beta chain was sequenced for a study of T cells in Graves' hyperthyroidism and ophthalmopathy. The CDR3 sequence is 15 residues long. Germline CDR1 reads SGDLS; CDR2 reads YYNGEE. V was shortened by 1 base and J by 0 bases, with 10 bases between the two germline ends. RNA transcripts provided the source from which TCR beta CDR3 regions were amplified. Primed by the HTBI set, a first-round RT-PCR was run on the TCR CDR3. MiXCR was run by TCRdb on the multiplex PCR reads, yielding one entry per CDR3 protein. The sample records roughly 710,000 distinct CDR3 sequences, around a third being singletons.

The specimen sequenced was blood. This TCR derives from a woman between 35 and 50 years old with Graves' hyperthyroidism. This rearrangement joins TRBV9 to TRBJ1-1, with unresolved D. The CDR3 region is CASSVSPVMNTEAFF. CDR3 sequence (DNA): TGTGCCAGCAGCGTATCTCCAGTTATGAACACTGAAGCTTTCTTT. Drawing the rest from reference TRBV9 and TRBJ1-1, the complete variable domain is DSGVTQTPKHLITATGQRVTLRCSPRSGDLSVYWYQQSLDQGLQFLIQYYNGEERAKGNILERFSAQQFPDLHSELNLSSLELGDSALYFCASSVSPVMNTEAFFGQGTRLTVV.